The rows below give T cell receptor beta chains drawn from one sample of a study of blood T cell repertoires in COVID-19. TCRdb's copy holds only in-frame clones and misses some; the assay was immunoSEQ multiplex PCR. This sample has 200,000 to 250,000 clones, with approximately 90% found just once. Material: peripheral blood. The receptor set was obtained from a man aged 25 to 40 with COVID-19, enrolled during active disease. Both conserved end residues are part of each CDR3. The D gene is left open where the match is weak. Size is omitted from some rows. Given values are once, few, many or a class for expanded clones.

cdr3_nt	cdr3_aa	d_call	v_call	j_call	clone_size	cdr3_length
TGTGCCAGCAAAAGAGATCGGGGAGAGACCCAGTACTTC	CASKRDRGETQYF	NA	TRBV12-3/TRBV12-4	TRBJ2-5	NA	13
TGTGCCAGCAGCCTTCAGGGGGGTCTCTACAATGAGCAGTTCTTC	CASSLQGGLYNEQFF	NA	TRBV7-2	TRBJ2-1	NA	15
TGTGCCTGGAGTGTACAGCTAAACACTGAAGCTTTCTTT	CAWSVQLNTEAFF	NA	TRBV30	TRBJ1-1	NA	13
TGCGCCAGCAGCCAGGAACAGTTCGGCGGAAACACCATATATTTT	CASSQEQFGGNTIYF	NA	TRBV4-3	TRBJ1-3	NA	15
TGTGCCAGCAGTGCTAGCGGATACACCGGGGAGCTGTTTTTT	CASSASGYTGELFF	TRBD2	TRBV25-1	TRBJ2-2	NA	14
TGTGCCAGCAGTGAAACCGGGACAGGGGCCAACACTGAAGCTTTCTTT	CASSETGTGANTEAFF	TRBD1	TRBV2	TRBJ1-1	NA	16
TGTGCCACCAGTGACTCCGGGACTAGCGGGAGCTCCTACGAGCAGTACTTC	CATSDSGTSGSSYEQYF	TRBD2	TRBV24-1	TRBJ2-7	NA	17
TGTGCCAGCAAACGCGGAAGGGGGACTAATGAAAAACTGTTTTTT	CASKRGRGTNEKLFF	NA	TRBV6-5	TRBJ1-4	NA	15
TGTGCCAGCAGCAGTTACGGGACAGGGGACGGCGGGGAGCTGTTTTTT	CASSSYGTGDGGELFF	TRBD1	TRBV5-6	TRBJ2-2	NA	16
TGTGCCAGCAGTTATAGGGTGGGAGGTCGCAATGAGCAGTTCTTC	CASSYRVGGRNEQFF	NA	TRBV6-2/TRBV6-3	TRBJ2-1	NA	15
TGTGCCAGCAGCTCGGGGGAAGCGGGAGACGCCTACGAGCAGTACTTC	CASSSGEAGDAYEQYF	TRBD2	TRBV5-4	TRBJ2-7	NA	16
TGTGCCAGCAGTTTATGGGCAGTTAACTATGGCTACACCTTC	CASSLWAVNYGYTF	NA	TRBV28	TRBJ1-2	few	14
TGCGCCAGCAGCGGACGCAGGGGGCCGAGGCATGGCTACACCTTC	CASSGRRGPRHGYTF	TRBD1	TRBV4-3	TRBJ1-2	once	15
TGTGCTAGTGGCTCGGGGACAGGGAAAGCTTTCTTT	CASGSGTGKAFF	TRBD1	TRBV12-5	TRBJ1-1	NA	12
TGTGCCAGCAGCTTAGCTAGCGGGAGCGCAGATACGCAGTATTTT	CASSLASGSADTQYF	TRBD2	TRBV7-6	TRBJ2-3	once	15
TGTGCCAGCAGTTCAACAGGTCGGAACTATGGCTACACCTTC	CASSSTGRNYGYTF	NA	TRBV6-5	TRBJ1-2	NA	14
TGTGCCAGCAGCAAAGGCGGTAGGACTAGAGGTCGGTTCTTC	CASSKGGRTRGRFF	NA	TRBV21-1	TRBJ2-1	NA	14
TGTGCCAGCAGCTTAGAGGGGGGGAATGAGCAGTTCTTC	CASSLEGGNEQFF	NA	TRBV7-3	TRBJ2-1	NA	13
TGCGCCAGCAGCTCACAGGGCCACACTAATGAAAAACTGTTTTTT	CASSSQGHTNEKLFF	NA	TRBV5-1	TRBJ1-4	NA	15
TGCAGCGCCGGTCCGGGATTGTTCTACGAGCAGTACTTC	CSAGPGLFYEQYF	NA	TRBV29-1	TRBJ2-7	NA	13
TGTGCCAGCAGCGCTCAGGGTAGCGAGCAGTACTTC	CASSAQGSEQYF	NA	TRBV9	TRBJ2-7	NA	12
TGTGCCAGCAGCATCTCGGGACAATTGACTGAAGCTTTCTTT	CASSISGQLTEAFF	NA	TRBV7-2	TRBJ1-1	NA	14
TGTGCCAGCAGCCTCGGACCACTTTCGACAGGGGCCACTGAAGCTTTCTTT	CASSLGPLSTGATEAFF	TRBD1	TRBV7-9	TRBJ1-1	NA	17
TGTGCCAGCAGCATAACAGGGCTTTCGAACTATGGCTACACCTTC	CASSITGLSNYGYTF	NA	TRBV7-2	TRBJ1-2	NA	15
TGTGCCAGTAGTATATTTCCGGGACAGGGGGATGAAAAACTGTTTTTT	CASSIFPGQGDEKLFF	TRBD1	TRBV19	TRBJ1-4	NA	16
TGTGCCAGCAGTGAAGCTACGGTGAACACTGAAGCTTTCTTT	CASSEATVNTEAFF	NA	TRBV6-1	TRBJ1-1	NA	14
TGTGCCAGCAGCCCCCCATCGCCGACACCGCATAATTCACCCCTCCACTTT	CASSPPSPTPHNSPLHF	NA	TRBV28	TRBJ1-6	NA	17
TGTGCTAGTGGTCTAGGACAGGGGGCCTACAATGAGCAGTTCTTC	CASGLGQGAYNEQFF	TRBD1	TRBV12-5	TRBJ2-1	NA	15
TGTGCCAGCAGTTTTGCCGGGACAGGGGGCGGTCAGCCCCAGCATTTT	CASSFAGTGGGQPQHF	TRBD1	TRBV6-5	TRBJ1-5	NA	16
TGTGCCAGCAGCCAATTAAACAGACCTATAGGGGAGCTGTTTTTT	CASSQLNRPIGELFF	NA	TRBV14	TRBJ2-2	NA	15
TGTGCCAGTAGTAGCAGGGGTCTCTACTACGAGCAGTACTTC	CASSSRGLYYEQYF	NA	TRBV19	TRBJ2-7	NA	14
TGTGCCAGCAGCTTAAGACAGGGCGGGGAATCACCCCTCCACTTT	CASSLRQGGESPLHF	TRBD1	TRBV5-4	TRBJ1-6	NA	15
TGCGCCAGCAGCCGATCCGGACAGTACCAAGAGACCCAGTACTTC	CASSRSGQYQETQYF	NA	TRBV5-1	TRBJ2-5	NA	15
TGTGCCAGCAGAGCGGGACGGACTGAAGCTTTCTTT	CASRAGRTEAFF	NA	TRBV7-9	TRBJ1-1	NA	12
TGTGCCAGCAGCTGGACAGTCTACAATGAGCAGTTCTTC	CASSWTVYNEQFF	NA	TRBV7-2	TRBJ2-1	NA	13
TGCGCCAGCAGTTTGAAGCGAGGTAGCGCCGGGGAGCTGTTTTTT	CASSLKRGSAGELFF	NA	TRBV5-1	TRBJ2-2	NA	15
TGTGCCAGCAGCTTAGTTTCCGGGACAGGTCTTTCACCCCTCCACTTT	CASSLVSGTGLSPLHF	TRBD1	TRBV7-2	TRBJ1-6	NA	16
TGTGCCGGGAAGCATAGGACAGGGTGGGTGAACTTC	CAGKHRTGWVNF	TRBD1	TRBV9	TRBJ2-4	NA	12
TGTGCCAGTAGTAGCGGGCGGGTACTTCCCTACGAGCAGTACTTC	CASSSGRVLPYEQYF	NA	TRBV19	TRBJ2-7	NA	15
TGTGCCAGCAGCCGCGGACAGGTTAATTCACCCCTCCACTTT	CASSRGQVNSPLHF	TRBD1	TRBV5-4	TRBJ1-6	NA	14
TGTGCCAGCCCAACCGGGACAGACACAGATACGCAGTATTTT	CASPTGTDTDTQYF	TRBD1	TRBV7-3	TRBJ2-3	NA	14
TGTGCCAGCAGGGCGACAGGGGGCGAGAACACCGGGGAGCTGTTTTTT	CASRATGGENTGELFF	TRBD1	TRBV2	TRBJ2-2	NA	16
TGTGCCAGCAGCTTAAGCTCCGACTTTCCCTACGAGCAGTACTTC	CASSLSSDFPYEQYF	NA	TRBV7-2	TRBJ2-7	NA	15
TGTGCCAGTAGTGCCCTACTAAACACCGGGGAGCTGTTTTTT	CASSALLNTGELFF	NA	TRBV19	TRBJ2-2	NA	14
TGTGCCAGCAGGGGACAGGGGGAGGGTTCACCCCTCCACTTT	CASRGQGEGSPLHF	TRBD1	TRBV6-6	TRBJ1-6	NA	14
TGTGCCACCACCCGGGCAGGGGGAGAAAAACTGTTTTTT	CATTRAGGEKLFF	TRBD1	TRBV19	TRBJ1-4	NA	13
TGTGCCAGCAGCAAACAGGGTAGTGGTTCACCCCTCCACTTT	CASSKQGSGSPLHF	NA	TRBV9	TRBJ1-6	NA	14
TGTGCCAGCAGCTCCGCAGGGTACGAGCAGTTCTTC	CASSSAGYEQFF	NA	TRBV7-3	TRBJ2-1	NA	12
TGTGCCAGCAGCCTCCCGCAGGGAAACTACGAGCAGTACTTC	CASSLPQGNYEQYF	NA	TRBV5-4	TRBJ2-7	NA	14
TGCGCCAGCAGCTTGGCATTAGGGGGAAAGAACACTGAAGCTTTCTTT	CASSLALGGKNTEAFF	NA	TRBV5-1	TRBJ1-1	NA	16
TGCGCCAGCAGCTTTGGGACTAGCAGCTCTGGGGCCAACGTCCTGACTTTC	CASSFGTSSSGANVLTF	TRBD2	TRBV5-1	TRBJ2-6	NA	17
TGTGCCAGCAGGTGGGGGGGCCTAAAGAACACTGAAGCTTTCTTT	CASRWGGLKNTEAFF	NA	TRBV28	TRBJ1-1	NA	15
TGTGCCAGCAGCGTGACTAGCGGGAGTTCCTTCGCCGAGCAGTACTTC	CASSVTSGSSFAEQYF	TRBD2	TRBV9	TRBJ2-7	once	16
TGTGCCAGCAGCTCCGAGACAGGGAGAGGTGGCTACACCTTC	CASSSETGRGGYTF	TRBD1	TRBV7-8	TRBJ1-2	NA	14
TGTGCCAGCAGCTCACATCCCAACTATGGCTACACCTTC	CASSSHPNYGYTF	NA	TRBV7-9	TRBJ1-2	NA	13
TGTGCCAGCAGTCGTTCTCATCAGCCCCAGCATTTT	CASSRSHQPQHF	NA	TRBV2	TRBJ1-5	NA	12
TGTGCCAGCAGCTCGGGACAGATACACAATGAGCAGTTCTTC	CASSSGQIHNEQFF	TRBD1	TRBV11-2	TRBJ2-1	NA	14
TGCGCCAGCAGCCATTCATCCGGGACAGGGAACTACTCCCCCCTTTTT	CASSHSSGTGNYSPLF	TRBD1	TRBV4-3	TRBJ1-3	NA	16
TGTGCCAGCTCACCGGGGACAGACCGTTACGAGCAGTACTTC	CASSPGTDRYEQYF	TRBD1	TRBV18	TRBJ2-7	NA	14
TGTGCCAGCTCACCACCGCAGGCCACAGCCTATGGCTACACCTTC	CASSPPQATAYGYTF	NA	TRBV18	TRBJ1-2	NA	15